The rows below give T cell receptor beta chains drawn from one sample of a study of blood T cells in healthy people across ages. TCRdb re-called the 5' RACE reads through MiXCR, storing one row per CDR3 protein. The sample has over 500,000 distinct CDR3 sequences, about 51% seen once. The source material was blood. Receptors originate from a woman older than 75 in good health. CDR3s include the opening cysteine and the closing phenylalanine or tryptophan. D genes are given only for firm matches.

J	V	D	CDR3
TRBJ2-2	TRBV7-8	-	CASSLGQTVNTGELFF
TRBJ2-7	TRBV20-1	TRBD2	CSARAQLAGVLYEQYF
TRBJ2-6	TRBV7-3	TRBD1	CASSLTGGGSGANVLTF
TRBJ2-7	TRBV21-1	-	CASSKAPTGDRVDEQYF
TRBJ2-3	TRBV11-2	TRBD1	CTSSRRGQFADTQYF
TRBJ2-7	TRBV27	-	CASAIDSYEQYF
TRBJ2-1	TRBV6-2/TRBV6-3	-	CASRGQQFNEQFF
TRBJ2-5	TRBV29-1	-	CSVAALPEGTQYF
TRBJ2-5	TRBV15	TRBD1	CATSRDGTGGIWETQYF
TRBJ2-3	TRBV11-2	-	CASSLDTGQSTDTQYF
TRBJ2-3	TRBV10-3	-	CAISQGQPPTDTQYF
TRBJ2-5	TRBV29-1	-	CSVFQGAQETRYF
TRBJ2-3	TRBV12-3/TRBV12-4	-	CASSFRGDTQYF
TRBJ2-2	TRBV10-3	TRBD1	CAIRGSGTGTGELFF
TRBJ2-3	TRBV7-8	TRBD2	CASTVLGGADTQYF
TRBJ1-2	TRBV28	-	CASSSPTGGAYGYTF
TRBJ2-7	TRBV5-1	-	CASSFVDSHSYEQYF
TRBJ2-1	TRBV10-3	-	CAISERGYEQFF
TRBJ1-1	TRBV10-3	-	CAISETVQTNTEAFF
TRBJ2-1	TRBV6-5	-	CASSYGRGYNEQFF
TRBJ2-7	TRBV12-3/TRBV12-4	-	CASAGGSYEQYF
TRBJ2-6	TRBV12-3/TRBV12-4	-	CASSFSGAGANVLTF
TRBJ2-7	TRBV20-1	TRBD2	CSATAGTSGKYNEQYF
TRBJ1-2	TRBV6-5	TRBD1	CASSYGQGSYGYTF
TRBJ1-2	TRBV9	-	CASSRPLGGYTF